These 7 T cell receptor beta chains were sequenced from one sample in a study of post-analysis software for immune sequencing data. TCR beta cDNA libraries included unique molecular identifiers. TCRdb reanalysed the PCR reads using MiXCR and keeps one entry per CDR3 protein. The repertoire includes 150,000 to 200,000 distinct CDR3 sequences, 30% to 45% of them detected once, and 28% sits in the top ten. The sequenced sample was blood, obtained after autologous hematopoietic stem cell transplantation. These receptors were taken from a girl between 10 and 17 years old with multiple sclerosis.

This clonotype was recorded at least ten times. The rearrangement links TRBV5-6 to TRBJ2-1; D is ambiguous. Germline loops: CDR1 SGHDT, CDR2 YYEEEE. The CDR3 loop spans 12 amino acids. The V gene lost 2 bases and the J gene lost 5 bases, with 5 bases spanning the gap. CDR3 residues: CASSFDDNEQFF. The CDR3 DNA is TGTGCCAGCAGCTTCGACGACAATGAGCAGTTCTTC. The full variable domain, its missing parts supplied by reference TRBV5-6 and TRBJ2-1, is DAGVTQSPTHLIKTRGQQVTLRCSPKSGHDTVSWYQQALGQGPQFIFQYYEEEERQRGNFPDRFSGHQFPNYSSELNVNALLLGDSALYLCASSFDDNEQFFGPGTRLTVL.

The rearrangement joins TRBV6-4 to TRBJ2-1; TRBD1 matches 7 bases. Germline loops: CDR1 MRHNA, CDR2 SNTAGT. The CDR3 length is 15 residues. J was trimmed by 0 bases and V by 4 bases; bases with no gene match: 3. CDR3 sequence: CASSADRDSYNEQFF. The CDR3, as DNA: TGTGCCAGCAGTGCCGACAGGGACTCCTACAATGAGCAGTTCTTC.

Only a few counts were recorded for this clonotype. The genes are TRBV7-8 and TRBJ2-4; 10 bases agree with TRBD2. Germline trimming cut 5 bases from V and 0 bases from J; bases unmatched to any gene: 1. The CDR3 has 15 amino acids. Germline V gives CDR1 SGHVS, CDR2 FQNEAQ. The CDR3 reads CASSRTSGAKNIQYF. For the CDR3, the DNA is TGTGCCAGCAGCCGGACTAGCGGAGCCAAAAACATTCAGTACTTC.

V is TRBV6-2 or TRBV6-3 and J is TRBJ2-3; 12 bases line up with TRBD2. CDR1 and CDR2 from the germline V gene are MNHEY and SVGEGT. This CDR3 has 16 residues. Losses at the gene ends were 0 bases for V and 4 bases for J; bases not matched to a gene: 2. The CDR3 region is CASSYSTSGSPDTQYF. In DNA, the CDR3 is TGTGCCAGCAGTTACTCGACTAGCGGGAGTCCAGATACGCAGTATTTT.

This clonotype has just one count. The junction departs from the called germline gene at one end, perhaps through a read error. This rearrangement joins TRBV7-2 to TRBJ2-7; 9 bases line up with TRBD1. The germline CDR1 and CDR2 sequences are SGHTA and FQGNSA. The CDR3 sequence is 14 residues long. CDR3 sequence: CAGSPGQGPYEQYF. The CDR3 DNA follows: TGTGCCGGCAGCCCGGGACAGGGTCCCTACGAGCAGTACTTC. The variable domain in full, completed from reference TRBV7-2 and TRBJ2-7, reads GAGVSQSPSNKVTEKGKDVELRCDPISGHTALYWYRQSLGQGLEFLIYFQGNSAPDKSGLPSDRFSAERTGGSVSTLTIQRTQQEDSAVYLCAGSPGQGPYEQYFGPGTRLTVT.

The chain is built from TRBV5-7 and TRBJ2-6; 7 bases fit TRBD1. TRBV5-7 is annotated as an ORF whose role is uncertain. The CDR3 contains 18 residues. J was trimmed by 0 bases and V by 4 bases; bases with no gene match: 10. The CDR3 spells CASSPWDSSSSGANVLTF. In DNA form, the CDR3 reads TGTGCCAGCAGCCCGTGGGACAGTAGTAGCTCTGGGGCCAACGTCCTGACTTTC.

V gene TRBV7-3 combines with J gene TRBJ1-2, with a tentative D call TRBD1 (5 bases). The CDR3 contains 14 residues. V was trimmed by 0 bases and J by 3 bases, leaving 8 bases between them. Germline V gives CDR1 SGHTA, CDR2 FQGTGA. The CDR3 nucleotides read TGTGCCAGCAGCTTAACCGTAGGGGACTATGGCTACACCTTC. Protein: CASSLTVGDYGYTF. Complete variable domain (other parts from reference TRBV7-3 and TRBJ1-2): GAGVSQTPSNKVTEKGKYVELRCDPISGHTALYWYRQSLGQGPEFLIYFQGTGAADDSGLPNDRFFAVRPEGSVSTLKIQRTERGDSAVYLCASSLTVGDYGYTFGSGTRLTVV.